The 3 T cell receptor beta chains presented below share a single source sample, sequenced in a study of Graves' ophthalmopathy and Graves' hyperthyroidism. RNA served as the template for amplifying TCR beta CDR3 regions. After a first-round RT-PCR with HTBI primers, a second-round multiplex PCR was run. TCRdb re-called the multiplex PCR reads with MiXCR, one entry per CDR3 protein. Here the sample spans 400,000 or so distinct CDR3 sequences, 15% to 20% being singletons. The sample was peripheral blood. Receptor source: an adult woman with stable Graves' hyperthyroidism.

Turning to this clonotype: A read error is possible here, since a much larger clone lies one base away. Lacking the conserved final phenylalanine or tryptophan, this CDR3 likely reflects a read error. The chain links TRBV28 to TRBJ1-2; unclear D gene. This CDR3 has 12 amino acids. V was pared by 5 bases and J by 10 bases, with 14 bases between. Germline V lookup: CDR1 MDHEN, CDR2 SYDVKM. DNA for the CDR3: TGTGCCAGCAGTCCTCTGGGGAAAAACTACACCGTC. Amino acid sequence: CASSPLGKNYTV.

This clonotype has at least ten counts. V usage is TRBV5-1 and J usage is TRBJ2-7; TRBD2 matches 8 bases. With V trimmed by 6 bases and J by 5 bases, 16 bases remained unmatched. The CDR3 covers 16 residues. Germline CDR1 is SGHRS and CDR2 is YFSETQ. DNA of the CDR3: TGCGCCAGCAACATTATCCTCCCTGGCGGGAGGCACGAGCAGTACTTC. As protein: CASNIILPGGRHEQYF. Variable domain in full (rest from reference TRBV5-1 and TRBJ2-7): KAGVTQTPRYLIKTRGQQVTLSCSPISGHRSVSWYQQTPGQGLQFLFEYFSETQRNKGNFPGRFSGRQFSNSRSEMNVSTLELGDSALYLCASNIILPGGRHEQYFGPGTRLTVT.

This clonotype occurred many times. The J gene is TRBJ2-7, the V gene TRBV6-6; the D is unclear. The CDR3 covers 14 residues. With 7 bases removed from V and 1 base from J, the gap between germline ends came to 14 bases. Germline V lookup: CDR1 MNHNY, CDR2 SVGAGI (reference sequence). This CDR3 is CASIPQESSYEQYF. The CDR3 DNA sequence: TGTGCCAGCATTCCGCAGGAATCGTCCTACGAGCAGTACTTC.